This T cell receptor (beta chain) emerged from a study of cytomegalovirus exposure and HLA in healthy donors. Whole-study context: In an earlier analysis, around 100 million unique TCR beta sequences were found from some 200 million T cells.

The PCR used 60 Vbeta and 13 Jbeta primers. Assay used: immunoSEQ multiplex PCR; TCRdb lists only in-frame clones, some missing. The sample has fewer than 150,000 clones; 70% to 85% are singletons. With 0 bases removed from V and 0 bases from J, the gap between germline ends came to 12 bases. The CDR3 is made up of 17 amino acids. Per germline, CDR1 LGHNA and CDR2 YNFKEQ. What was sequenced was PBMCs. The TCR was taken from a man aged 45-65 years in good health and CMV-seropositive. The rearrangement links TRBV4-2 to TRBJ1-3; the D gene is possibly TRBD1 (5 bases). Written as DNA, the CDR3 is TGTGCCAGCAGCCAAGATGGGGGGGGGAGCTCTGGAAACACCATATATTTT. Translation gives CASSQDGGGSSGNTIYF.